Listed below are T cell receptor beta chains from one sample, sequenced in a study of Ad26.COV2.S vaccination and SARS-CoV-2 variants. Libraries were prepared by immunoSEQ multiplex PCR; TCRdb keeps only in-frame clonotypes and omits some of them. Of some 520,000 clones detected, around 88% appear once; the ten largest clones hold 9.5% to 15%. The source material was peripheral blood, sampled in a trial of Ad26.COV2.S vaccine versus placebo. The receptors shown here come from a person between 18 and 60 years old who received the Ad26.COV2.S COVID-19 vaccine or a placebo. CDR3s include the opening cysteine and the closing phenylalanine or tryptophan. The D gene is left open where the match is weak. Clone sizes are given selectively: once, few, many, or a class where the clone is expanded.

v_gene	d_gene	j_gene	abundance	CDR3aa
TRBV9	NA	TRBJ1-6	NA	CASSPRVSDSPLHF
TRBV5-1	NA	TRBJ1-2	NA	CASSLVLGRNIQGYTF
TRBV4-3	NA	TRBJ2-3	NA	CASSQEGPDLFSTDTQYF
TRBV5-1	NA	TRBJ1-3	NA	CASSMSATGFSSGNTIYF
TRBV7-2	NA	TRBJ2-7	NA	CASSPRGGGQGTYEQYF
TRBV28	NA	TRBJ2-3	few	CASSSFRGPDTQYF
TRBV6-5	NA	TRBJ1-5	NA	CASRWAGIQPQHF
TRBV27	NA	TRBJ2-7	NA	CASSLSRFYEQYF
TRBV3-1/TRBV3-2	NA	TRBJ1-1	NA	CASSNRGGDTEAFF
TRBV27	NA	TRBJ1-1	NA	CASSGPRTTNTEAFF
TRBV7-2	NA	TRBJ2-5	NA	CASKTLTGTSAETQYF
TRBV5-1	NA	TRBJ2-2	NA	CASSLDSTGELFF